The sequence of this T cell receptor (beta chain) was determined in a study of T-cell reconstitution after alpha-beta-depleted transplantation in children. Concerning this clonotype: The target antigen is unknown.

Study-wide results and limits: At the one-year point after transplant, T-cell counts and TCRbeta diversity were found to come mostly from T cells that had been newly produced.

V was pared by 8 bases and J by 5 bases, with 6 bases of the junction left unmatched. There are 12 residues in the CDR3. Germline V gene lookup returns CDR1 MNHEY and CDR2 SVGAGI. Unique molecular identifiers were incorporated during preparation of the TCRbeta library. TCRdb passed the PCR reads through MiXCR, listing each CDR3 protein once. Among about 210,000 distinct CDR3 sequences listed, around a sixth were seen once. The TCR comes from a male patient aged 2-15 years who had a stem cell transplant for acute lymphoblastic leukemia, so the T cells may come from the graft donor. The J gene is TRBJ2-7, the V gene TRBV6-5, with TRBD2 identical over 7 bases. The input for sequencing was PBMCs, mostly from graft donor cells, taken 360 days after TCRalphabeta/CD19-depleted stem cell transplant. Here the CDR3 reads CASRGTIDEQYF. In DNA form, the CDR3 reads TGTGCCAGCCGGGGGACTATCGACGAGCAGTACTTC.